This TCR beta chain was identified in a study of CD8 T cells in ankylosing spondylitis (dated by TCRdb to 2017 to 2019). Study-level background: The study set out to find disease-linked TCR variants by profiling T cell receptor beta repertoires in ankylosing spondylitis patients and healthy donors. Samples of peripheral blood were taken, and for ankylosing spondylitis patients, synovial fluid was collected as well. The full study cohort was made up of under 30 ankylosing spondylitis patients and 108 healthy donors.

The germline V gene (reference sequence) yields MNHEY for CDR1 and SMNVEV for CDR2. From its cysteine to its phenylalanine, the CDR3 spans 14 amino acids. This entry keeps only the CDR3 DNA: 42 bases, framed from base 1. V is reduced by 3 bases and J by 10 bases, leaving a spacing of 13 bases between them. Reads for this sample came from an Illumina HiSeq 2500. Quantitative 5'-RACE with molecular barcodes was used to prepare TCR beta libraries. In the authors' own workflow: Disease-linked TCR variants were identified with a new computational method built on a probabilistic model of VDJ rearrangement. The raw public data were reprocessed by TCRdb itself: fastp quality trimming at Q25, MiXCR clonotype calling, in-frame beta chains only. A single entry per CDR3 protein holds the most common genes and DNA from its merged rows. TCRdb, not the authors, supplied the V and J calls. This sample lists approximately 240,000 distinct CDR3 sequences; 10% to 13% were detected once. The ten largest clones capture around 3% of the sample.

Study-level results and caveats: The disease-linked clones were reported as significantly enriched in matched synovial fluid samples from ankylosing spondylitis patients. The disease-linked clones had a CD8+ phenotype and were found at relatively low frequencies in peripheral blood. A TCR beta motif of roughly 8 highly homologous amino acid variants appeared characteristic of blood from ankylosing spondylitis patients. Some motif variants were previously reported in synovial fluid and blood of reactive arthritis patients, suggesting common disease-initiation mechanisms.

This clonotype showed up many times. Which antigen it targets is not known. Per-nucleotide qualities are absent, and no much larger clonotype sits a single base away. The sequence is built from TRBV27 and TRBJ1-6, with TRBD1 perhaps the D gene, on 6 matching bases. Sample: blood, either unsorted or a sorted T cell fraction (not recorded which). The source is a male donor with ankylosing spondylitis or in good health (not recorded which). The DNA reads as follows: TGTGCCAGCAGTTTTCAGGGGTCTGGCTCACCCCTCCACTTT. This encodes CASSFQGSGSPLHF.